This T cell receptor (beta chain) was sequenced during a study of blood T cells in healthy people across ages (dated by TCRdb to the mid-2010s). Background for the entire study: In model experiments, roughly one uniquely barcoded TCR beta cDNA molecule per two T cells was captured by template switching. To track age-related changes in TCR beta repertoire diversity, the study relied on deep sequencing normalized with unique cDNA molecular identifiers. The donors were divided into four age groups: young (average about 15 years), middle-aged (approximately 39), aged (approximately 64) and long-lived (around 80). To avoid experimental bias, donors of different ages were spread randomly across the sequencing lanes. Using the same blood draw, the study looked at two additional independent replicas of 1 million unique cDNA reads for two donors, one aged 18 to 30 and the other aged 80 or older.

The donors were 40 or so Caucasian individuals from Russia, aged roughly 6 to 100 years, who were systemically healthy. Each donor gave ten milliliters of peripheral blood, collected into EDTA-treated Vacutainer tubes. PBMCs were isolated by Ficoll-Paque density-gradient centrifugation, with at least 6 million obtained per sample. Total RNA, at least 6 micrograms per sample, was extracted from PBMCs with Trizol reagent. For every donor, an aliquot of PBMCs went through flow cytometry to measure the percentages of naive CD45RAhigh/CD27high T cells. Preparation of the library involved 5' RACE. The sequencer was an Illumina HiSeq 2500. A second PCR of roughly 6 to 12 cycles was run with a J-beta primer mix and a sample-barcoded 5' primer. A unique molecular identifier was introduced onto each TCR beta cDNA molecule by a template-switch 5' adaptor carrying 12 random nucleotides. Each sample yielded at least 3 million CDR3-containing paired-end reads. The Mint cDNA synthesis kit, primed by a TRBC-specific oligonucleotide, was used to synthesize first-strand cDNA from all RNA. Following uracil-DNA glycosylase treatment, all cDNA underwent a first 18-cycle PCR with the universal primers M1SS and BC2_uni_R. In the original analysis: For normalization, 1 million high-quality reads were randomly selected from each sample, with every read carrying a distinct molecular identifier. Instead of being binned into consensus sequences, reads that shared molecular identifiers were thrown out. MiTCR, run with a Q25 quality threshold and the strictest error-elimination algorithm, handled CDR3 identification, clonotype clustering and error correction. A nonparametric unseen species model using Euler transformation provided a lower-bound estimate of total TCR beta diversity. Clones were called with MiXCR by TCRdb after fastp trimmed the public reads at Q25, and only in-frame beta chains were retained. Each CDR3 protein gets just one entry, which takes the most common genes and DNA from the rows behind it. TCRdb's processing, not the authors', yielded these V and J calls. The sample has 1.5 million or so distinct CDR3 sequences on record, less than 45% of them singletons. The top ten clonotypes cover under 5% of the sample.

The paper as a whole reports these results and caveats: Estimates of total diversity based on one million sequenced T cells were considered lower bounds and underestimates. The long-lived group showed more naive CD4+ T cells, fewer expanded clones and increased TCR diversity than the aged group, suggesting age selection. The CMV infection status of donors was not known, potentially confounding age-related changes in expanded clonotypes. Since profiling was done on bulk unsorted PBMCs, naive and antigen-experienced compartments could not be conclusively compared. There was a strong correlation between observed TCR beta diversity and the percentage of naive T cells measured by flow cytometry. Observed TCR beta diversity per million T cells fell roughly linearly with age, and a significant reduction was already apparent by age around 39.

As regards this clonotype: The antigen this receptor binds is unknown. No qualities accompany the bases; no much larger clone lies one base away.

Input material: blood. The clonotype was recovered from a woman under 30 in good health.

For the CDR3, the sequence is CASVTGGYGYTF. The nucleotide sequence reads TGTGCCAGCGTGACAGGAGGCTATGGCTACACCTTC. Recombination linked TRBV6-2 or TRBV6-3 to TRBJ1-2; the D gene is perhaps TRBD1, on 6 matching bases. The junction carries 11 bases between V and J, which are trimmed by 8 bases and 4 bases respectively. According to the germline V gene, CDR1 reads MNHEY and CDR2 reads SVGEGT. There are 12 amino acids in the CDR3, from cysteine to phenylalanine inclusive. Of the read, only the CDR3 DNA is kept; its 36 bases are in frame from base 1.